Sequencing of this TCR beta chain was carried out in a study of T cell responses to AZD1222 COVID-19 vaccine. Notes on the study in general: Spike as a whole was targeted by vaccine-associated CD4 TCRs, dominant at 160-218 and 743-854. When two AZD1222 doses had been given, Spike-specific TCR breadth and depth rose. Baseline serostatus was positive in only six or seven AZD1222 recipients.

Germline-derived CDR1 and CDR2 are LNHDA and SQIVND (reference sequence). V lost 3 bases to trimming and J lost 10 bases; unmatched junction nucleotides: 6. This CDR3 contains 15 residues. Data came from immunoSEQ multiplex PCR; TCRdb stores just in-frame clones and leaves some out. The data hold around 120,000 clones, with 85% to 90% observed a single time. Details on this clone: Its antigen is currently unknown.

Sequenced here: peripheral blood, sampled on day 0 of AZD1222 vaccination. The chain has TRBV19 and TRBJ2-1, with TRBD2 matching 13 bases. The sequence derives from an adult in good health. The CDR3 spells CASSIQLAGGIEQFF. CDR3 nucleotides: TGTGCCAGTAGTATCCAACTAGCGGGAGGGATCGAGCAGTTCTTC.